Each of the 5 T cell receptor beta chains below was sequenced from the same sample in a study of cytomegalovirus exposure and HLA in healthy donors. PCR involved 60 Vbeta and 13 Jbeta primers. Some clones are missing from TCRdb's copy, which holds only in-frame ones; the method was immunoSEQ multiplex PCR. Seen here are about 270,000 clones, about nine tenths observed once, and the top ten hold roughly 4%. The sequenced sample was PBMCs. The source of these receptors is a middle-aged man in good health and CMV-seropositive.

The table lists this clone with a count of one. The J gene is TRBJ2-1, the V gene TRBV9, with 9 nucleotides matching TRBD1. Per germline, CDR1 SGDLS and CDR2 YYNGEE. The CDR3 is 16 residues long. Trimming removed 4 bases from V and 8 bases from J; junction bases left unmatched: 13. This CDR3 is CASSSTGTGKVDEQFF. In DNA form, the CDR3 reads TGTGCCAGCAGCTCAACCGGGACAGGGAAGGTGGATGAGCAGTTCTTC.

In its sample, this clone was seen a few times. The rearrangement uses TRBV19 and TRBJ1-4; no definite D call. The CDR3 length is 12 residues. Germline V gene data show CDR1 as LNHDA and CDR2 as SQIVND (reference sequence). V lost 5 bases and J 7 bases, leaving 8 bases between the germline ends. CDR3 sequence: CASSGRLEKLFF. CDR3 in DNA: TGTGCCAGTAGTGGTCGACTTGAAAAACTGTTTTTT.

CDR3 in DNA: TGTGCCAGCAGTGAATGGGGCAGGGGACGAACTGAAGCTTTCTTT. Residues: CASSEWGRGRTEAFF. The chain has TRBV2 and TRBJ1-1; D is possibly TRBD1 (6 bases). The CDR3 consists of 15 residues. V lost 2 bases and J 5 bases, leaving 15 bases between the germline ends. Germline V gives CDR1 SNHLY, CDR2 FYNNEI.

The V and J genes are TRBV4-1 and TRBJ2-5; 12 bases line up with TRBD2. Unmatched junction bases numbered 0, after V lost 1 base and J lost 0 bases. The CDR3 extends over 16 amino acids. Germline V gene sequence: CDR1 MGHRA, CDR2 YSYEKL. CDR3 DNA: TGCGCCAGCAGCCAAGGACTAGCGGGAGACCAAGAGACCCAGTACTTC. It encodes CASSQGLAGDQETQYF.

The chain is built from TRBV19 and TRBJ2-6; 7 nucleotides match TRBD1. From germline, CDR1 is LNHDA and CDR2 SQIVND (reference sequence). Trimming took 5 bases from V and 4 from J; bases not matched to a gene: 5. The CDR3 is 15 residues long. The CDR3 spells CASSRQGDGANVLTF. The CDR3, as DNA: TGTGCCAGTAGTCGACAGGGAGACGGGGCCAACGTCCTGACTTTC.